This T cell receptor (beta chain) comes out of a study of tumor-infiltrating lymphocytes in primary liver carcinoma. General study points: Just about 7.5-24% of leading clones were found in every one of five regions.

Synthesis of TCR beta cDNA was carried out from 450 to 650 ng total RNA with a constant-region primer. Slightly modified ARM-PCR with three nested multiplex PCR rounds yielded TCR beta libraries. TCRdb redid the calling of the multiplex PCR reads with MiXCR, one entry per CDR3 protein. Of some 110,000 distinct CDR3 sequences in the sample, approximately 80% were seen once. Remarks on this clonotype: Antigen: not known. One junction end does not reproduce the germline sequence, and a read error may be involved.

Between roughly 17 and 33 mg of unsorted bulk tissue served as the source from which RNA and DNA were co-extracted. Surgery removed the patients' primary liver carcinoma. With chronic HBV infection, the patients were also treatment-naive. Each of the tumor samples contained in excess of 90% viable tumor cells. The material sequenced was liver tumor tissue from sampling region 3. Subset: tumor region T3, left-lateral pole. This sequence originates from a man in his forties with primary liver carcinoma and hepatitis B virus infection.

The CDR3 loop reads CAISFRDGVDTQYF. In DNA, the CDR3 is TGTGCCATCAGCTTTAGGGACGGTGTAGATACGCAGTATTTT. The chain links TRBV7-8 to TRBJ2-3; D may correspond to TRBD1 or TRBD2 (5 bases each). CDR1 is SGHVS, CDR2 FQNEAQ, per germline. The CDR3 has 14 amino acids.